This section outlines one TCR beta chain sequence together with its context. Its antigen target is currently unknown. No quality values exist for individual bases; no much larger clone is one base distant. The data originate from a study of CD39 and CD103 CD8 tumor-infiltrating T cells (dated 2018 in TCRdb). With regard to the full study: The repertoire comparisons shown came from four patients: one with an HPV-positive HNSCC, one with an HPV-negative HNSCC, one with ovarian cancer and one with melanoma. Deep sequencing of TCRbeta CDR3 was used to compare the repertoires of CD8 TIL subsets, defined by CD103 and CD39, against those of peripheral memory CD8 T cells. Results the study describes overall, beyond this receptor: DP TIL clonotypes were rarely detected in blood or uninvolved lymph node, whereas DN TIL clonotypes were found to largely overlap with peripheral memory CD8 repertoires. DP CD8 TILs appeared to be more oligoclonal than DN and SP CD8 TILs and blood memory CD8 T cells, with roughly 50-90% covered by the top 30 clonotypes.

For each subset, genomic DNA was extracted from about 10,000 to 100,000 sorted cells using the DNeasy Blood and Tissue Kit. The immunoSEQ service sequenced and mapped the TCRbeta V-J or V-D-J regions, with coverage above 8.5x for each sample. Regarding the original processing steps: Only productive rearrangements exported from the immunoSEQ Analyzer platform were analyzed, with clonality assessed on the 500 most abundant clones. To quantify how much repertoires overlapped between populations, both the Morisita-Horn similarity index and the Jaccard index were used. Morisita-Horn similarity between CD8 T-cell subset TCR repertoires was measured in about 6 cancer patients. TCRdb mirrors the immuneACCESS table, restricted to in-frame sequences. Some clones are absent from its copies; in checked studies, under half trace to an unresolved V gene, and the reason for the others is unknown. The V and J calls and clone size come from that table; D and trimming were worked out from the DNA. The sample table shows over 950 clones, and about four fifths are seen once. The leading ten clones occupy roughly a quarter of the sample.

At the time samples were collected, the patients were not on therapy, although their prior treatments varied from chemotherapy, radiotherapy, surgery and immunotherapy to none at all. Thawed cells were enriched for T lymphocytes with a negative-selection kit, adding EpCAM beads for tumor-infiltrating lymphocytes. For the CD8 TIL subsets, CD3+CD4-CD8+CD45RA- cells were FACS-sorted and divided into DN, SP and DP based on their expression of CD39 and CD103. Tumor specimens were cut into small pieces, digested for 1 h with hyaluronidase, collagenase and DNase, then filtered, enriched over Ficoll and cryopreserved. Populations were sorted to about 99% purity on a FACSAria II, and cell pellets were frozen for TCR sequencing without culture. The germline V gene gives CDR1 as MDHEN and CDR2 as SYDVKM. After removal of 6 bases from V and 5 bases from J, the junction retains 19 bases not matched to a gene. The CDR3 starts with the cysteine, ends with the phenylalanine, and has 19 residues. Of the read, only the CDR3 DNA is kept; its 57 bases are in frame from base 1.

Recombination connected TRBV28 to TRBJ1-5, with 10 bases in between that match TRBD1. Sequences were obtained from CD39- CD103- CD8+ T cells sorted from the tumor. The cell subset or site label here, explained by the study, means: CD103-CD39- double-negative CD45RA- CD8 T cells. This sequence originates from a human donor with ovarian cancer. The nucleotide sequence is given as TGTGCCAGCAGCACTACTAGGACAGGGGGAGTATTCGGCGATCAGCCCCAGCATTTT. Translated, this gives CASSTTRTGGVFGDQPQHF.